Sequencing of this T cell receptor (beta chain) was carried out in a study of cytomegalovirus exposure and HLA in healthy donors. The PCR ran on 60 Vbeta and 13 Jbeta primers. The repertoire was sequenced with immunoSEQ multiplex PCR; TCRdb's copy has only in-frame clones and lacks some. The profile shows approximately 150,000 clones, about three quarters of them singletons. Germline-derived CDR1 and CDR2 are SQVTM and ANQGSEA. V lost 8 bases to trimming and J lost 7 bases, with 12 bases between them. The CDR3 length is 11 residues. Sequenced material: PBMCs. The sequence derives from a woman aged 25 to 39 in good health and CMV-seronegative. The chain employs TRBV29-1 and TRBJ2-1; D gene ambiguous. The CDR3 is CSLLSRNEQFF. CDR3 DNA sequence: TGCAGCCTCCTCTCTAGGAATGAGCAGTTCTTC.